This T cell receptor beta chain was recorded in a study of somatic mutations in cytotoxic T cells in rheumatoid arthritis. TCRdb's table, derived via immunoSEQ multiplex PCR, lists solely in-frame clones and lacks some. Of tens of thousands of clones detected, roughly 80% appear once; the ten largest clones hold 3.8%. Using positive magnetic bead selection on an AutoMACS, CD4+ and CD8+ cells were isolated, after which their purity was checked by flow cytometry. As for this clone: As yet, its antigen is unknown.

The CDR3 runs 13 residues. Study findings and constraints: A single CD8+ clone exceeded 20% of CD8+ cells in about an eighth of the 65 patients. Rheumatoid arthritis patients were compared with age-matched healthy controls, and their CD8+ T-cell clonality did not differ significantly. Among patients with rheumatoid arthritis, but not healthy controls, CD8+ clonality increased with age.

The sequenced sample consisted of CD8+ T cells sorted from blood. The chain couples TRBV21-1 to TRBJ2-3; TRBD2 reflects the table's D call only, with no check against the DNA. TRBV21-1 is designated a pseudogene. The receptor was isolated from an adult with rheumatoid arthritis. The CDR3 DNA follows: TGTGCCAGCAGCAAAGTTAGTCCAGATACGCAGTATTTT. Its protein is CASSKVSPDTQYF.